These T cell receptor beta chains were read from a single sample in a study of T cell changes during pregnancy in multiple sclerosis. The assay was immunoSEQ multiplex PCR, and TCRdb's table has in-frame clones only and misses some. The sample has over 65,000 clones, approximately 93% seen once. The input for sequencing was peripheral blood, taken in the first trimester of pregnancy. The receptors were gathered from a female donor with multiple sclerosis, enrolled in a pregnancy study. CDR3s include the opening cysteine and the closing phenylalanine or tryptophan. The D gene is left open where the match is weak. A row's size may be missing; if present it is once, few, many or a size class.

v_gene: TRBV4-1; d_gene: .; abundance: .; j_gene: TRBJ2-5; CDR3nt: TGCGCCAGCAGCCAAGTGGGAGAAGAGACCCAGTACTTC; CDR3aa: CASSQVGEETQYF
v_gene: TRBV7-8; d_gene: .; abundance: .; j_gene: TRBJ1-6; CDR3nt: TGTGCCAGCAGCTTAGCGGGACTCTCTTCCCTCCACTTT; CDR3aa: CASSLAGLSSLHF
v_gene: TRBV7-9; d_gene: TRBD1; abundance: .; j_gene: TRBJ2-7; CDR3nt: TGTGCCAGCAGCGAAGCCGGGACAGGGGGATTCGAGCAGTACTTC; CDR3aa: CASSEAGTGGFEQYF
v_gene: TRBV5-1; d_gene: TRBD1; abundance: .; j_gene: TRBJ2-7; CDR3nt: TGCGCCAGCAGCTTGGCTCCGACAGGGGTCCTTACCGAGCAGTACTTC; CDR3aa: CASSLAPTGVLTEQYF
v_gene: TRBV5-1; d_gene: TRBD1; abundance: .; j_gene: TRBJ2-6; CDR3nt: TGCGCCAGCAGCTTGGGGGGCCCAGGACAGGTGGGCTCTGGGGCCAACGTCCTGACTTTC; CDR3aa: CASSLGGPGQVGSGANVLTF
v_gene: TRBV5-4; d_gene: TRBD1; abundance: .; j_gene: TRBJ1-1; CDR3nt: TGTGCCAGCAGCTTGGTATGGACAGGTGATCTCGACACTGAAGCTTTCTTT; CDR3aa: CASSLVWTGDLDTEAFF
v_gene: TRBV18; d_gene: .; abundance: .; j_gene: TRBJ1-2; CDR3nt: TGTGCCAGCTCGCCAGACAGAAACTATGGCTACACCTTC; CDR3aa: CASSPDRNYGYTF
v_gene: TRBV19; d_gene: .; abundance: .; j_gene: TRBJ2-1; CDR3nt: TGTGCCAGTAGTCGCTACAATGAGCAGTTCTTC; CDR3aa: CASSRYNEQFF
v_gene: TRBV2; d_gene: .; abundance: .; j_gene: TRBJ1-6; CDR3nt: TGTGCCAGCAGTGAAGAGGAGCGAGTTGGGTCACCCCTCCACTTT; CDR3aa: CASSEEERVGSPLHF
v_gene: TRBV19; d_gene: TRBD2; abundance: .; j_gene: TRBJ2-2; CDR3nt: TGTGCCAGTAGCCCCGGGGGGGGGAACACCGGGGAGCTGTTTTTT; CDR3aa: CASSPGGGNTGELFF
v_gene: TRBV30; d_gene: .; abundance: .; j_gene: TRBJ2-3; CDR3nt: TGTGCCTGGACTCCAGGCACAGATACGCAGTATTTT; CDR3aa: CAWTPGTDTQYF
v_gene: TRBV27; d_gene: .; abundance: .; j_gene: TRBJ1-1; CDR3nt: TGTGCCAGCAAGAGAGCAGGGGATCTGGGGACTGAAGCTTTCTTT; CDR3aa: CASKRAGDLGTEAFF
v_gene: TRBV29-1; d_gene: TRBD1; abundance: .; j_gene: TRBJ1-6; CDR3nt: TGCAGCGTTGGACAGGGGTACAATTCACCCCTCCACTTT; CDR3aa: CSVGQGYNSPLHF
v_gene: TRBV7-9; d_gene: TRBD1; abundance: .; j_gene: TRBJ1-2; CDR3nt: TGTGCCAGCAGCCCCGGGACAGCCCTCATAATCTATGGCTACACCTTC; CDR3aa: CASSPGTALIIYGYTF
v_gene: TRBV7-2; d_gene: .; abundance: many; j_gene: TRBJ1-3; CDR3nt: TGTGCCAGCAGCCTAAGGGGATCTGGAAACACCATATATTTT; CDR3aa: CASSLRGSGNTIYF